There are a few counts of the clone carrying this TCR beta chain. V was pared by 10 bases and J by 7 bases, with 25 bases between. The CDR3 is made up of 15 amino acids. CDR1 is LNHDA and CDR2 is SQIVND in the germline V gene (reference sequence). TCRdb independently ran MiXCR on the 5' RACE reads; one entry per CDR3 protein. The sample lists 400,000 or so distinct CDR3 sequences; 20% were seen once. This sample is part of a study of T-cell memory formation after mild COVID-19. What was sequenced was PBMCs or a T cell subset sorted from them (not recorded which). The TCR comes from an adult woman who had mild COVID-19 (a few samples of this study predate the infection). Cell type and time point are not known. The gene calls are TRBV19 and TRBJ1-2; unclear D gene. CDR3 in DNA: TGTGCCACGCTCGCATCCCCTGGGGAGGTCGGTGGCTACACCTTC. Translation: CATLASPGEVGGYTF.